Here is one TCR beta chain with its context. This clone was detected only once. Its antigen is unknown. One base away there is no much larger clone; base qualities are not given. Taken with the paper, the label for time point translates to: about 28 days (+/-7) after the second vaccine dose. AZD1222 recipients whose second dose came at about 4 weeks and those whose second dose came at about 12 weeks were combined into one group, since spike-specific TCR depth and breadth did not differ between the two schedules. Vaccinee samples came from UK trials COV001 and COV002, including a single-blind randomized controlled phase 2/3 trial of AZD1222 (ChAdOx1 nCoV-19) in healthy adults. Trial participant PBMC samples were collected at day 0 and day 28 after the second dose for TCRbeta chain sequencing. The CDR3 regions of human TCRbeta chains were analyzed by immunosequencing. The study's processing was this. TCRs in the repertoires were compared against a reference library of SARS-CoV-2-specific TCRs that had been generated with the MIRA antigen-specificity platform. Breadth was defined as the fraction of unique TCRs that were SARS-CoV-2-associated. Depth was defined as the fraction of total T cells that were SARS-CoV-2-associated. Using the MIRA data, each spike-specific TCR was mapped to the spike region that the TCR reacts to and placed in a CD4 or CD8 class. Log10-transformed breadth and depth values were compared by one-way ANOVA with Sidak's multiple comparisons tests. TCRdb took this table from immuneACCESS and kept in-frame rearrangements with V and J called. Such tables lack part of the clones; where checked against another copy, unresolved V genes explain under half of the gap, and the rest is unexplained. That table furnishes V, J and clone size, whereas the DNA furnished D and trimming. The sample contains 55,000 to 65,000 clones, roughly nine tenths of them found a single time. The ten largest account for about 6.3% of the sample.

The data were taken from a study of T cell responses to AZD1222 COVID-19 vaccine (dated by TCRdb to about 2021). Regarding the complete study: A total of approximately 240 trial participants underwent TCR sequencing, of whom about 210 had received two doses of AZD1222 and roughly 26 had received two doses of the MenACWY control vaccine. Trial participants were enrolled by age into 18-55, 56-69 and 70-plus year subgroups, with around 140, 26 and 57 TCR-sequenced participants respectively. Here is what the overall study found, with its caveats: A significant rise in spike-specific TCR breadth and depth was observed after two AZD1222 doses relative to day 0 and relative to MenACWY recipients. Reportedly, close to half of the unique spike-specific TCRs recognized epitopes lying outside the regions that are mutated in the B.1.351 and B.1.1.7 variants. Participants were mostly white British, with more females than males. The authors suggested clonal diversity may have been underestimated. Conclusions about previously exposed vaccinees are limited because only five to seven AZD1222 recipients were SARS-CoV-2 seropositive at baseline. In the small 56-69-year group, the increase in depth fell short of significance, most likely because of low power. Because no day 14 peak-response samples were available, repertoires were characterized only after the peak T cell response. The vaccine-associated CD4 TCRs covered the entire spike protein, and the dominant responses fell in regions 160-218 and 743-854.

The germline V gene encodes CDR1 SGHAT and CDR2 FQNNGV. Between the V and J ends, shortened by 1 base and 10 bases respectively, the junction contains 16 bases. From the cysteine through the phenylalanine, the CDR3 covers 14 amino acids. The CDR3 DNA has 42 bases and is translated from base 1. This TCR derives from an adult who received the AZD1222 COVID-19 vaccine. Here the sequenced sample was peripheral blood, taken 28 days after the second AZD1222 dose. The chain links TRBV11-2 with TRBJ1-1, with the D gene uncertain. The CDR3 corresponds to CASSLAQLGGVAFF. The DNA sequence follows: TGTGCCAGCAGCTTAGCACAATTGGGAGGAGTAGCTTTCTTT.